This TCR beta chain is from a study of cytomegalovirus exposure and HLA in healthy donors. As for the study in general: Unique TCR beta sequences numbering approximately 120 million came from 150 million to 200 million T cells in an earlier analysis.

Study-wide results and caveats: With further analysis later on, most CMV-associated TCR beta chains appeared HLA-restricted. The listing of about 150 TCR beta chains classed them as cytomegalovirus-associated.

This clone was seen only a few times. Its specificity is not known. This PCR relied on a set of 60 Vbeta primers and 13 Jbeta primers. Per the authors' pipeline: In a later analysis, the count reached tens of millions of unique TCR beta chains, with approximately 10 million shared. This table comes from immunoSEQ multiplex PCR, and its TCRdb copy is limited to in-frame clones, with some not included. That table furnishes V, J and clone size, whereas the DNA furnished D and trimming. The sample shows 150,000 to 200,000 clones, around four fifths of them seen only once. In germline, CDR1 is SGHAT, CDR2 FQNNGV. CDR3 length: 19 residues. V lost 2 bases, J lost 9 bases, and 26 bases lay in between.

The receptor's source is a girl aged 10-17 years in good health and CMV-seropositive. The rearrangement uses TRBV11-2 and TRBJ1-6; TRBD1 is a possible D gene (6 bases). Source material: PBMCs. In DNA, the CDR3 is TGTGCCAGCAGCTTAACTTCGTCCGGGACATCGAAGGGGTTTTCACCCCTCCACTTT. This gives the protein CASSLTSSGTSKGFSPLHF. Full variable domain (remainder filled in from reference TRBV11-2 and TRBJ1-6): EAGVAQSPRYKIIEKRQSVAFWCNPISGHATLYWYQQILGQGPKLLIQFQNNGVVDDSQLPKDRFSAERLKGVDSTLKIQPAKLEDSAVYLCASSLTSSGTSKGFSPLHFGNGTRLTVT.